The rows below give T cell receptor beta chains drawn from one sample of a study of cytomegalovirus exposure and HLA in healthy donors. TCRdb keeps only in-frame clones here, not all; method: immunoSEQ multiplex PCR. Of roughly 330,000 clones in the sample, 87% are singletons; the top ten hold approximately 1.1%. The sample was PBMCs. These receptors all stem from a woman aged 25-40 years in good health and CMV-seropositive. Both conserved end residues are part of each CDR3. D genes are given only for firm matches. Rows give clone size only sometimes, using once, few, many, or a class for an expanded clone.

size: -; J: TRBJ2-1; length: 14; V: TRBV30; D: -; CDR3: CAWTSVGPYNEQFF; DNA: TGTGCCTGGACGAGCGTCGGCCCCTACAATGAGCAGTTCTTC
size: -; J: TRBJ2-7; length: 16; V: TRBV9; D: -; CDR3: CASSVGGDTTLYEQYF; DNA: TGTGCCAGCAGCGTAGGTGGGGACACAACCCTCTACGAGCAGTACTTC
size: -; J: TRBJ1-5; length: 16; V: TRBV4-1; D: -; CDR3: CASSRLQGGVNQPQHF; DNA: TGCGCCAGCAGCCGCCTGCAGGGAGGTGTCAATCAGCCCCAGCATTTT
size: once; J: TRBJ1-2; length: 14; V: TRBV4-3; D: -; CDR3: CASSQDTGIYGYTF; DNA: TGCGCCAGCAGCCAAGATACCGGAATCTATGGCTACACCTTC
size: -; J: TRBJ2-3; length: 15; V: TRBV14; D: -; CDR3: CASSQVRAPTDTQYF; DNA: TGTGCCAGCAGCCAAGTTCGGGCCCCCACAGATACGCAGTATTTT
size: -; J: TRBJ1-1; length: 14; V: TRBV9; D: -; CDR3: CASSAGQMNTEAFF; DNA: TGTGCCAGCAGCGCCGGACAGATGAACACTGAAGCTTTCTTT
size: -; J: TRBJ1-1; length: 14; V: TRBV1; D: -; CDR3: CTSSQGGVNTEAFF; DNA: TGCACCAGCAGCCAAGGAGGGGTGAACACTGAAGCTTTCTTT
size: -; J: TRBJ1-4; length: 16; V: TRBV15; D: -; CDR3: CATSRERTGIGEKLFF; DNA: TGTGCCACCAGCAGAGAGCGTACAGGGATAGGGGAAAAACTGTTTTTT
size: -; J: TRBJ2-5; length: 14; V: TRBV28; D: TRBD1; CDR3: CASCDRGPGETQYF; DNA: TGTGCCAGCTGTGACAGGGGGCCTGGGGAGACCCAGTACTTC
size: once; J: TRBJ2-1; length: 15; V: TRBV5-4; D: -; CDR3: CASSLEGRVSDEQFF; DNA: TGTGCCAGCAGCTTGGAGGGCAGGGTTTCCGATGAGCAGTTCTTC
size: -; J: TRBJ2-7; length: 16; V: TRBV7-6; D: TRBD2; CDR3: CASSLGPSAGGYEQYF; DNA: TGTGCCAGCAGCTTAGGGCCCTCAGCGGGGGGGTACGAGCAGTACTTC
size: -; J: TRBJ2-1; length: 16; V: TRBV27; D: TRBD2; CDR3: CASSFTAGLENNEQFF; DNA: TGTGCCAGCAGTTTTACAGCGGGATTAGAAAACAATGAGCAGTTCTTC
size: once; J: TRBJ1-1; length: 13; V: TRBV15; D: -; CDR3: CATSRDGGAGAFF; DNA: TGTGCCACCAGCAGAGATGGGGGCGCGGGAGCTTTCTTT
size: -; J: TRBJ1-2; length: 15; V: TRBV6-5; D: -; CDR3: CASRFNVDSDYGYTF; DNA: TGTGCCAGCAGGTTTAACGTGGACAGCGATTATGGCTACACCTTC
size: -; J: TRBJ1-3; length: 15; V: TRBV13; D: TRBD1; CDR3: CASSLGQGAGNTIYF; DNA: TGTGCCAGCAGCTTGGGACAGGGGGCTGGAAACACCATATATTTT
size: -; J: TRBJ2-7; length: 17; V: TRBV7-8; D: TRBD1; CDR3: CASSLSTGGWVGYEQYF; DNA: TGTGCCAGCAGCTTATCCACAGGGGGCTGGGTGGGTTACGAGCAGTACTTC
size: -; J: TRBJ2-1; length: 15; V: TRBV30; D: TRBD2; CDR3: CAWRSGISSYNEQFF; DNA: TGTGCCTGGAGAAGCGGGATTAGCTCCTACAATGAGCAGTTCTTC
size: -; J: TRBJ2-7; length: 14; V: TRBV7-2; D: -; CDR3: CASSLADNSYEQYF; DNA: TGTGCCAGCAGCTTAGCGGACAATTCCTACGAGCAGTACTTC
size: -; J: TRBJ1-4; length: 15; V: TRBV9; D: -; CDR3: CASSVLGADNEKLFF; DNA: TGTGCCAGCAGCGTCCTTGGTGCTGATAATGAAAAACTGTTTTTT
size: -; J: TRBJ1-1; length: 13; V: TRBV6-1; D: TRBD1; CDR3: CASRRGQGTEAFF; DNA: TGTGCCAGCAGACGCGGACAGGGGACTGAAGCTTTCTTT
size: -; J: TRBJ2-7; length: 12; V: TRBV7-9; D: -; CDR3: CASSLAVNEQYF; DNA: TGTGCCAGCAGCTTAGCAGTTAACGAGCAGTACTTC
size: once; J: TRBJ2-3; length: 14; V: TRBV6-5; D: -; CDR3: CASKVNSFTDTQYF; DNA: TGTGCCAGCAAGGTGAACAGCTTCACAGATACGCAGTATTTT
size: -; J: TRBJ2-1; length: 15; V: TRBV19; D: -; CDR3: CASSLHRGLQEEQFF; DNA: TGTGCCAGTAGTTTGCATCGGGGACTGCAGGAAGAGCAGTTCTTC
size: -; J: TRBJ2-2; length: 16; V: TRBV11-2; D: TRBD2; CDR3: CASSLVAGLNTGELFF; DNA: TGTGCCAGCAGCTTAGTAGCGGGCCTGAACACCGGGGAGCTGTTTTTT
size: once; J: TRBJ2-2; length: 15; V: TRBV5-1; D: TRBD1; CDR3: CASSVSGGNTGELFF; DNA: TGCGCCAGCAGCGTGTCAGGGGGCAACACCGGGGAGCTGTTTTTT
size: once; J: TRBJ1-4; length: 14; V: TRBV10-3; D: -; CDR3: CAISEKVTNEKLFF; DNA: TGTGCCATCAGTGAGAAGGTAACTAATGAAAAACTGTTTTTT
size: once; J: TRBJ2-1; length: 18; V: TRBV13; D: TRBD2; CDR3: CASRRIDGAGGSDNEQFF; DNA: TGTGCCAGCAGACGAATCGATGGGGCGGGAGGTTCGGACAATGAGCAGTTCTTC
size: few; J: TRBJ1-2; length: 15; V: TRBV28; D: -; CDR3: CASSETGGTNYGYTF; DNA: TGTGCCAGCAGCGAGACAGGAGGCACTAACTATGGCTACACCTTC
size: -; J: TRBJ1-4; length: 15; V: TRBV7-9; D: TRBD1; CDR3: CASRRGQVENEKLFF; DNA: TGTGCCAGCAGACGAGGACAGGTTGAGAATGAAAAACTGTTTTTT
size: -; J: TRBJ2-2; length: 18; V: TRBV7-6; D: -; CDR3: CASSLESAGLWNTGELFF; DNA: TGTGCCAGCAGCTTAGAAAGCGCAGGGCTCTGGAACACCGGGGAGCTGTTTTTT
size: -; J: TRBJ1-2; length: 13; V: TRBV4-2; D: -; CDR3: CASNRVQDYGYTF; DNA: TGTGCCAGCAACCGAGTACAGGACTATGGCTACACCTTC
size: -; J: TRBJ2-7; length: 14; V: TRBV4-1; D: -; CDR3: CASSQGGWSYEQYF; DNA: TGCGCCAGCAGCCAAGGGGGATGGTCCTACGAGCAGTACTTC
size: -; J: TRBJ1-5; length: 16; V: TRBV2; D: -; CDR3: CASSPGNVYSNQPQHF; DNA: TGTGCCAGCAGCCCAGGGAACGTCTATAGCAATCAGCCCCAGCATTTT
size: -; J: TRBJ2-1; length: 16; V: TRBV11-2; D: TRBD2; CDR3: CASSLSRAGTSGEQFF; DNA: TGTGCCAGCAGCTTATCCAGGGCCGGGACTAGCGGTGAGCAGTTCTTC
size: -; J: TRBJ2-3; length: 11; V: TRBV6-5; D: TRBD2; CDR3: CASSERGTQYF; DNA: TGTGCCAGCAGCGAGCGGGGGACGCAGTATTTT
size: once; J: TRBJ1-1; length: 13; V: TRBV5-4; D: -; CDR3: CASSLWGGTEAFF; DNA: TGTGCCAGCAGCTTATGGGGAGGTACTGAAGCTTTCTTT
size: many; J: TRBJ1-3; length: 15; V: TRBV10-2; D: TRBD1; CDR3: CASSESGQPFNTIYF; DNA: TGCGCCAGCAGTGAGTCGGGACAGCCTTTTAACACCATATATTTT
size: -; J: TRBJ1-1; length: 12; V: TRBV30; D: -; CDR3: CAWERVRTEAFF; DNA: TGTGCCTGGGAGAGGGTGAGAACTGAAGCTTTCTTT
size: -; J: TRBJ2-7; length: 14; V: TRBV28; D: -; CDR3: CASSSGHLSYEQYF; DNA: TGTGCCAGCAGTTCGGGACACCTCTCCTACGAGCAGTACTTC
size: -; J: TRBJ2-7; length: 16; V: TRBV7-6; D: TRBD1; CDR3: CASSPAQGQGSMQQYF; DNA: TGTGCCAGCAGCCCAGCACAGGGACAGGGTAGTATGCAACAGTACTTC
size: -; J: TRBJ2-7; length: 14; V: TRBV29-1; D: TRBD1; CDR3: CSASGGTGGSEQYF; DNA: TGCAGCGCCTCCGGCGGGACAGGGGGCTCCGAGCAGTACTTC
size: -; J: TRBJ1-1; length: 15; V: TRBV5-1; D: -; CDR3: CASSLEGLLNTEAFF; DNA: TGCGCCAGCAGCTTGGAGGGACTTTTGAACACTGAAGCTTTCTTT
size: -; J: TRBJ2-2; length: 14; V: TRBV7-2; D: -; CDR3: CASSWIVSSGELFF; DNA: TGTGCCAGCAGCTGGATAGTGAGTTCCGGGGAGCTGTTTTTT
size: -; J: TRBJ1-2; length: 14; V: TRBV28; D: -; CDR3: CASTTPGGDYGYTF; DNA: TGTGCCAGCACCACCCCGGGGGGGGATTATGGCTACACCTTC
size: -; J: TRBJ1-1; length: 13; V: TRBV4-1; D: TRBD1; CDR3: CASGQGSGTEAFF; DNA: TGCGCCAGTGGACAGGGTTCGGGCACTGAAGCTTTCTTT
size: -; J: TRBJ2-7; length: 14; V: TRBV5-6; D: -; CDR3: CASTPRGGFYEQYF; DNA: TGTGCCAGCACCCCCCGCGGGGGCTTCTACGAGCAGTACTTC
size: -; J: TRBJ2-7; length: 11; V: TRBV5-1; D: -; CDR3: CASRASYEQYF; DNA: TGCGCCAGCAGGGCCTCCTACGAGCAGTACTTC
size: -; J: TRBJ1-1; length: 13; V: TRBV2; D: TRBD1; CDR3: CASSTTGDTEAFF; DNA: TGTGCCAGCAGCACCACAGGGGACACTGAAGCTTTCTTT
size: few; J: TRBJ2-2; length: 14; V: TRBV30; D: -; CDR3: CAWSRSANTGELFF; DNA: TGTGCCTGGAGTCGTTCAGCGAACACCGGGGAGCTGTTTTTT
size: -; J: TRBJ2-3; length: 13; V: TRBV27; D: -; CDR3: CASTAETTDTQYF; DNA: TGTGCCAGCACAGCAGAGACCACAGATACGCAGTATTTT
size: few; J: TRBJ1-1; length: 16; V: TRBV4-2; D: TRBD1; CDR3: CASSQDGDRGGTEAFF; DNA: TGTGCCAGCAGCCAAGATGGGGACAGGGGAGGGACTGAAGCTTTCTTT
size: -; J: TRBJ2-5; length: 15; V: TRBV7-8; D: TRBD2; CDR3: CASSLTSGVQETQYF; DNA: TGTGCCAGCAGCTTAACTAGCGGGGTCCAAGAGACCCAGTACTTC
size: -; J: TRBJ2-7; length: 16; V: TRBV27; D: TRBD2; CDR3: CASSLQQLAGTYEQYF; DNA: TGTGCCAGCAGTTTACAACAACTAGCGGGAACCTACGAGCAGTACTTC
size: -; J: TRBJ2-1; length: 13; V: TRBV28; D: -; CDR3: CASRPPLISEQFF; DNA: TGTGCCAGCAGACCGCCCCTTATTAGTGAGCAGTTCTTC
size: -; J: TRBJ1-1; length: 15; V: TRBV5-1; D: TRBD1; CDR3: CASSEGQQMNTEAFF; DNA: TGCGCCAGCAGCGAGGGACAGCAAATGAACACTGAAGCTTTCTTT